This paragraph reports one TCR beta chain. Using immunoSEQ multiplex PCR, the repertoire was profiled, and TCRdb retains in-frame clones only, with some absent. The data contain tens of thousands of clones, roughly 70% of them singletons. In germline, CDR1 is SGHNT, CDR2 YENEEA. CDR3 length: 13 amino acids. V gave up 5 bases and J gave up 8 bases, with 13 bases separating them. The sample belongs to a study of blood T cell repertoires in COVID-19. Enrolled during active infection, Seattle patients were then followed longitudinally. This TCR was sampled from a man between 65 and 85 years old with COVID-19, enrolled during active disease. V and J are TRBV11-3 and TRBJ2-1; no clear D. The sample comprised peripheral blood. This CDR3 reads CASSPSNRDEQFF. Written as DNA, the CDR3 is TGTGCCAGCAGCCCCTCCAATCGGGATGAGCAGTTCTTC.